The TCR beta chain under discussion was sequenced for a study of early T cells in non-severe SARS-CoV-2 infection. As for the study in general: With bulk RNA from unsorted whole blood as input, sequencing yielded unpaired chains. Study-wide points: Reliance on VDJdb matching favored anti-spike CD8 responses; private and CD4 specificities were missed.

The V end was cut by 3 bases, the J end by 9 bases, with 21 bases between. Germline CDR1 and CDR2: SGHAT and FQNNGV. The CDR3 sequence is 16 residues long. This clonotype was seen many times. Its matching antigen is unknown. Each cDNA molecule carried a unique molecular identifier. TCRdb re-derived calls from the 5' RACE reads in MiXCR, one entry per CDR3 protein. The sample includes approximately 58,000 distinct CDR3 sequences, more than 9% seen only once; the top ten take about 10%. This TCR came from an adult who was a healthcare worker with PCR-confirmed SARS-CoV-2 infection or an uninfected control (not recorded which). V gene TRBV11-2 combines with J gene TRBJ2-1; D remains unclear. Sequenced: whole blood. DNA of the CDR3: TGTGCCAGCAGCTTGATGTACGGGTCTACGACTGTTGAGCAGTTCTTC. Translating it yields CASSLMYGSTTVEQFF.